A selection of T cell receptor beta chains follows, all from one sample in a study of technical replicates of blood from a few donors. Sequenced by immunoSEQ multiplex PCR; TCRdb stores in-frame clones only, minus some. Among 85,000 to 100,000 clones listed, approximately 96% were seen once. Sequenced material: T cells isolated from PBMCs. Receptors originate from a human donor in good health. The CDR3 runs from the conserved cysteine through the conserved F or W. Each record gives: J gene, CDR3 length, clone size, D gene, V gene, CDR3 protein, CDR3 DNA. D genes are given only for firm matches. The listing skips clone size in some rows; elsewhere it reads once, few, many or a size class.

TRBJ1-2 13 once - TRBV5-1 CASSLAGNYGYTF TGCGCCAGCAGCTTGGCGGGGAACTATGGCTACACCTTC
TRBJ2-4 21 - TRBD1 TRBV4-1 CASSQDQSGQGAWGAKNIQYF TGCGCCAGCAGCCAAGATCAATCGGGACAGGGGGCCTGGGGGGCCAAAAACATTCAGTACTTC
TRBJ2-5 15 - - TRBV5-4 CASSLAGKPQETQYF TGTGCCAGCAGCTTGGCCGGTAAACCGCAAGAGACCCAGTACTTC
TRBJ2-7 17 - TRBD1 TRBV5-5 CASSRNSGTGVSYEQYF TGTGCCAGCAGCCGTAATTCCGGGACAGGAGTTTCCTACGAGCAGTACTTC
TRBJ2-7 11 few - TRBV6-5 CASSQQNEQYF TGTGCCAGCAGTCAACAGAACGAGCAGTACTTC
TRBJ1-2 17 - - TRBV19 CASSIFSSVQGNYGYTF TGTGCCAGTAGTATTTTTTCATCGGTGCAGGGTAACTATGGCTACACCTTC
TRBJ1-4 15 - - TRBV6-5 CASSRGTTTNEKLFF TGTGCCAGCAGTCGTGGGACAACAACTAATGAAAAACTGTTTTTT
TRBJ2-3 15 - - TRBV27 CASSLFTLPTDTQYF TGTGCCAGCAGTTTATTCACTCTACCCACAGATACGCAGTATTTT
TRBJ1-3 17 - - TRBV5-4 CASSLAGTKSSGNTIYF TGTGCCAGCAGCTTGGCCGGGACAAAGAGCTCTGGAAACACCATATATTTT
TRBJ2-3 13 once - TRBV5-6 CASSLIVTDTQYF TGTGCCAGCAGCTTAATAGTAACAGATACGCAGTATTTT
TRBJ2-4 17 - - TRBV4-1 CASSQVSGKEGKNIQYF TGCGCCAGCAGCCAAGTTTCAGGGAAGGAGGGCAAAAACATTCAGTACTTC